The 22 T cell receptor beta chains given below trace back to one sample, sequenced in a study of cytomegalovirus exposure and HLA in healthy donors. Repertoires were generated with immunoSEQ multiplex PCR, while TCRdb's copy carries only in-frame clones and drops some. The sample has 250,000 or so clones; about 86% are singletons. The sequencing input was PBMCs. These receptor sequences come from a man between 18 and 29 years old in good health and CMV-seronegative.

The chain employs TRBV6-5 and TRBJ1-1, with D unclear. This CDR3 contains 15 residues. V lost 2 bases to trimming and J lost 0 bases, with 10 bases between them. Germline V gene lookup returns CDR1 MNHEY and CDR2 SVGAGI. DNA of the CDR3: TGTGCCAGCAGTTACGGAGGGCACATGAACACTGAAGCTTTCTTT. Translating it yields CASSYGGHMNTEAFF.

J is TRBJ2-1 and V is TRBV5-1; 12 bases are shared with TRBD1. V shed 1 base, J shed 5 bases, and the junction held 10 bases outside the gene matches. Germline loops: CDR1 SGHRS, CDR2 YFSETQ. The CDR3 runs to 18 residues. The DNA of the CDR3 is TGCGCCAGCAGCTTGTCGGGCCCCGGGACAGGGGGCAACAATGAGCAGTTCTTC. It translates to CASSLSGPGTGGNNEQFF.

The chain is built from TRBV7-2 and TRBJ2-1; D not certain. Per the germline V gene, CDR1 is SGHTA and CDR2 is FQGNSA. This CDR3 contains 11 residues. V lost 6 bases and J lost 9, with 9 bases in between. The CDR3 reads CASSSRVEQFF. The CDR3 DNA sequence: TGTGCCAGCAGTTCCCGGGTTGAGCAGTTCTTC.

CDR3: CASSQDWPSGRREQFF. In nucleotides, the CDR3 is TGCGCCAGCAGCCAAGATTGGCCTAGCGGGAGAAGGGAGCAGTTCTTC. The rearrangement uses TRBV4-1 and TRBJ2-1; 10 nucleotides match TRBD2. Germline V CDR1 and CDR2: MGHRA, YSYEKL. V lost 0 bases, J lost 10 bases, and 9 bases stayed unmatched. This CDR3 comprises 16 residues.

V usage is TRBV28 and J usage is TRBJ1-2; D is possibly TRBD1 (5 bases). There are 16 residues in the CDR3. Germline lookup yields CDR1 MDHEN and CDR2 SYDVKM. Trimming took 5 bases from V and 0 from J, leaving 16 bases between them. In nucleotides, the CDR3 is TGTGCCAGCAGTAACCGCAGACAGTCATCTAACTATGGCTACACCTTC. Amino acids: CASSNRRQSSNYGYTF.

This clone was detected only a few times. This chain uses TRBV18 with TRBJ2-2; 7 bases line up with TRBD1. V shed 6 bases, J shed 0 bases, and the junction held 13 bases outside the gene matches. From germline, CDR1 is KGHSH and CDR2 LQKENI. The CDR3 covers 18 residues. The CDR3 DNA is TGTGCCAGCTCCGACGCCGGGACAGACGCCCCGAACACCGGGGAGCTGTTTTTT. It encodes CASSDAGTDAPNTGELFF.

In its sample, this clone was seen once. V gene TRBV7-9 combines with J gene TRBJ1-6, with 9 bases lining up with TRBD1. This CDR3 comprises 15 residues. Germline trimming cut 1 base from V and 14 bases from J; bases unmatched to any gene: 9. CDR1 is SEHNR, CDR2 FQNEAQ, per germline (reference sequence). CDR3 residues: CASSLGDRDRVSLHF. In nucleotides, the CDR3 is TGTGCCAGCAGCTTAGGGGACCGGGACAGGGTTTCCCTCCACTTT. The variable domain in full, with the rest retrieved from reference TRBV7-9 and TRBJ1-6, is DTGVSQNPRHKITKRGQNVTFRCDPISEHNRLYWYRQTLGQGPEFLTYFQNEAQLEKSRLLSDRFSAERPKGSFSTLEIQRTEQGDSAMYLCASSLGDRDRVSLHFGNGTRLTVT.

The chain links TRBV6-5 to TRBJ1-5, with D unresolved. V lost 5 bases, J lost 7 bases, and 9 bases lay in between. The CDR3 totals 12 residues. In germline, CDR1 is MNHEY, CDR2 SVGAGI. DNA of the CDR3: TGTGCCAGCAGTCGGACGGGGCAGCCCCAGCATTTT. This codes for CASSRTGQPQHF.

This sequence joins TRBV5-6 and TRBJ1-2; D is possibly TRBD1 (5 bases). Trimming stripped 2 bases from V and 3 bases from J, with 11 bases between. Germline V CDR1 and CDR2: SGHDT, YYEEEE. CDR3 length: 14 amino acids. CDR3 coding DNA: TGTGCCAGCAGCTTCAGGGATAACGACTATGGCTACACCTTC. As protein: CASSFRDNDYGYTF.

Worth noting for this clone: Other DNA sequences in this sample translate to the same CDR3. The V gene is TRBV11-2, the J gene TRBJ2-5, with D unclear. CDR1 and CDR2 (germline): SGHAT, FQNNGV. This CDR3 has 12 amino acids. The V gene lost 2 bases and the J gene lost 2 bases, with 3 bases spanning the gap. Here the CDR3 DNA reads TGTGCCAGCAGCTTACTTCAAGAGACCCAGTACTTC. Its protein is CASSLLQETQYF.

The gene calls are TRBV28 and TRBJ2-5; 7 nucleotides match TRBD1. The CDR3 spans 14 residues. Losses at the gene ends were 5 bases for V and 7 bases for J; bases not matched to a gene: 10. Germline loops: CDR1 MDHEN, CDR2 SYDVKM. The CDR3 nucleotides are TGTGCCAGCAGTCCCGACAGGGTCCAGCGGACCCAGTACTTC. This sequence encodes CASSPDRVQRTQYF. The entire variable domain, with the rest obtained from reference TRBV28 and TRBJ2-5, is as follows: DVKVTQSSRYLVKRTGEKVFLECVQDMDHENMFWYRQDPGLGLRLIYFSYDVKMKEKGDIPEGYSVSREKKERFSLILESASTNQTSMYLCASSPDRVQRTQYFGPGTRLLVL.

In nucleotides, the CDR3 is TGTGCCAGCAGTGGGGACAGTAGAATGGCTTTCTTT. Its protein product is CASSGDSRMAFF. The chain employs TRBV6-1 and TRBJ1-1; 7 nucleotides line up with TRBD1. The CDR3 loop spans 12 amino acids. V lost 4 bases to trimming and J lost 11 bases; unmatched junction nucleotides: 7. Per germline, CDR1 MNHNS and CDR2 SASEGT.

The chain carries TRBV7-8 and TRBJ2-1; D ambiguous. This CDR3 comprises 12 residues. The V gene's germline CDR1 is SGHVS and CDR2 FQNEAQ. V was cut by 4 bases and J by 8 bases, with 9 bases left in between. As DNA, the CDR3 is TGTGCCAGCAGCTCCCAACGGGATGAGCAGTTCTTC. This codes for CASSSQRDEQFF.

This clone has only one observation. The rearrangement joins TRBV7-2 to TRBJ1-1; a weak D match, TRBD1 (6 bases). Trimming left V 2 bases short and J 4 bases short, with 17 bases between. CDR1 SGHTA and CDR2 FQGNSA come from the germline V gene. The CDR3 has 16 amino acids. The CDR3 here is CASSLQFTGGVTEAFF. CDR3 DNA: TGTGCCAGCAGCTTACAGTTCACGGGGGGCGTCACTGAAGCTTTCTTT.

The chain is built from TRBV29-1 and TRBJ1-2; no definite D call. V dropped 2 bases and J dropped 7 bases, with 11 bases sitting between them. The CDR3 loop spans 12 amino acids. CDR1 and CDR2 from the germline V gene are SQVTM and ANQGSEA. Written as DNA, the CDR3 is TGCAGCGTTGAACATTCGTGGGCTGGCTACACCTTC. Amino acids: CSVEHSWAGYTF.

Only one count was recorded for this clone. The chain carries TRBV7-9 and TRBJ2-7, with 11 bases matching TRBD2. This CDR3 region has 15 residues. V trimming: 4 bases; J trimming: 6 bases; junction bases outside the gene matches: 8. Germline CDR1 and CDR2: SEHNR and FQNEAQ (reference sequence). CDR3 bases: TGTGCCAGCAGCTCTACACTAGCGGGAGATGTCGAGCAGTACTTC. This codes for CASSSTLAGDVEQYF. Full variable domain (missing parts from reference TRBV7-9 and TRBJ2-7): DTGVSQNPRHKITKRGQNVTFRCDPISEHNRLYWYRQTLGQGPEFLTYFQNEAQLEKSRLLSDRFSAERPKGSFSTLEIQRTEQGDSAMYLCASSSTLAGDVEQYFGPGTRLTVT.

This sequence joins TRBV6-5 and TRBJ1-3; TRBD1 matches at 12 bases. Germline trimming cut 6 bases from V and 8 bases from J; bases unmatched to any gene: 2. The length of the CDR3 is 13 residues. Germline CDR1 is MNHEY and CDR2 is SVGAGI. As DNA, the CDR3 is TGTGCCAGCAGGGGACAGGGGGCGCACACCATATATTTT. Amino acid sequence: CASRGQGAHTIYF.

V gene TRBV9 combines with J gene TRBJ2-3; 7 bases map to TRBD2. Unmatched junction bases numbered 16, after V lost 4 bases and J lost 5 bases. CDR3 length: 17 residues. Germline CDR1 is SGDLS and CDR2 is YYNGEE. The CDR3 is CASSSPAGLGGGDTQYF. In nucleotides, the CDR3 is TGTGCCAGCAGCTCCCCAGCCGGGCTGGGGGGGGGAGATACGCAGTATTTT.

The V call is TRBV7-2, the J call TRBJ2-1; D is unclear. The CDR3 sequence is 13 residues long. Per germline, CDR1 SGHTA and CDR2 FQGNSA. V dropped 2 bases and J dropped 7 bases, with 9 bases sitting between them. CDR3 coding DNA: TGTGCCAGCAGCTTATGGTTGGAGAATGAGCAGTTCTTC. Residues: CASSLWLENEQFF.

This chain links TRBV28 with TRBJ2-7; TRBD2 aligns across 8 bases. The V segment lost 10 bases and the J segment 7 bases; nucleotides outside the gene matches: 15. Germline loops: CDR1 MDHEN, CDR2 SYDVKM. There are 14 residues in the CDR3. The CDR3 reads CATQSGTSLNEQYF. As DNA, the CDR3 is TGTGCCACCCAATCCGGGACTAGTTTGAATGAGCAGTACTTC.

The rearrangement links TRBV18 to TRBJ1-4; 7 bases agree with TRBD1. In germline, CDR1 is KGHSH, CDR2 LQKENI. The CDR3 length is 14 residues. V lost 5 bases and J lost 7; bases outside the gene matches: 7. The CDR3 reads CASSWRQGAEKLFF. The CDR3, as DNA: TGTGCCAGCTCATGGAGACAGGGTGCTGAAAAACTGTTTTTT.

The V gene is TRBV10-3, the J gene TRBJ1-5, with a weak D call TRBD1 (6 bases). CDR3 length equals 13 residues. With 7 bases removed from V and 6 bases from J, the gap between germline ends came to 13 bases. Germline CDR1 is ENHRY and CDR2 is SYGVKD. The CDR3 region has the DNA TGTGCCATCACGGGGGGGCAAGGTCAGCCCCAGCATTTT. Translated, it gives CAITGGQGQPQHF.